This T cell receptor (beta chain) appears in the sequencing data of a study of blood T cells in healthy people across ages. Germline CDR1 SQVTM, CDR2 ANQGSEA. The germline V and J ends were trimmed by 1 base and 2 bases, with 15 bases remaining between them. The CDR3 sequence is 15 residues long. Then a second PCR, running about 6 to 12 cycles, was carried out with a sample-barcoded 5' primer and a J-beta primer mix. Via MiXCR, TCRdb re-called the 5' RACE reads, giving one row per CDR3 protein. The sample lists about 1.8 million distinct CDR3 sequences, 49% occurring once. This clonotype was seen repeatedly, ten times or more.

The V gene is TRBV29-1, the J gene TRBJ2-7; D is perhaps TRBD1 (5 bases). This TCR came from a woman aged 40 to 49 in good health. Sequenced input: blood. CDR3 region: CSVEGSRAGTYEQYF. DNA for the CDR3: TGCAGCGTTGAAGGGTCCAGGGCAGGCACCTACGAGCAGTACTTC.